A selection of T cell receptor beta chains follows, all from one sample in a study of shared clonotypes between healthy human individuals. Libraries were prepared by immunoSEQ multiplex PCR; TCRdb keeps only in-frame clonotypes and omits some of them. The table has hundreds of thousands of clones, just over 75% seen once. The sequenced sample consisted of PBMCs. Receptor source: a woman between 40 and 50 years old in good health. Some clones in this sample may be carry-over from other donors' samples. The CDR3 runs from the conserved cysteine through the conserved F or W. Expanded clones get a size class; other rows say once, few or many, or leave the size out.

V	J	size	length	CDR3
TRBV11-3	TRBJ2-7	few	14	CASSLWDRVPEQYF
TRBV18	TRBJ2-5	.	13	CASTPEGVGTQYF
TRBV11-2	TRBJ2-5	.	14	CASSLTGNQETQYF
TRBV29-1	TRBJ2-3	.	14	CSVAALAQGDTQYF
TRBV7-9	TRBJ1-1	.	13	CASSLGVGTEAFF
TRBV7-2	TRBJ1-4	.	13	CASSLGTDEKLFF
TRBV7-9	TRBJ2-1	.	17	CASSGEDTQSSYNEQFF
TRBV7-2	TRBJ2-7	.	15	CASSFLATLDYEQYF
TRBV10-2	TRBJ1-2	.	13	CASSVGPNYGYTF
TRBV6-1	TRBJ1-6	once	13	CASSGANNSPLHF
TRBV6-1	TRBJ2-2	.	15	CASSRFGANTGELFF
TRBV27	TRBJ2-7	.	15	CASSSPGGVAYEQYF
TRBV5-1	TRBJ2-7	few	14	CASSKGTSGYEQYF
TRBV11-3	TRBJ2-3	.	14	CASSQHRGTDTQYF
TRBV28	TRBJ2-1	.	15	CASSLGGQGYNEQFF
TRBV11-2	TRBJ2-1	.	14	CASRPTFGRLEQFF
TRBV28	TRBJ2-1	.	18	CASSLTGGATSSYNEQFF
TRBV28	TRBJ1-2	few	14	CASSSPGQGDGYTF
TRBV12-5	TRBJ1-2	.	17	CASGLMGQGRINYGYTF
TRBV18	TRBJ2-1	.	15	CASSPPVRTHNEQFF
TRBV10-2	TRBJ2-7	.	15	CASWSLGQHSYEQYF
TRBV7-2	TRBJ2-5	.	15	CASSPTGWSQETQYF
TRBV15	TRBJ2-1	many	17	CATSSAGLAGVDNEQFF
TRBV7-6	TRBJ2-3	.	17	CASSLAPTSGGTDTQYF
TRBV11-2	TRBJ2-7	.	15	CASSAWGQAPYEQYF
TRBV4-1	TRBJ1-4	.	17	CASSQVNPGSGGEKLFF
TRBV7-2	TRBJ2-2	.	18	CASSLAPIAGGRFGELFF